Each of the 9 T cell receptor beta chains below was sequenced from the same sample in a study of blood T cell repertoires in COVID-19. Using immunoSEQ multiplex PCR, the repertoire was profiled, and TCRdb retains in-frame clones only, with some absent. The sample shows a few hundred thousand clones, about four fifths of them seen only once. The sequencing sample was made of peripheral blood. These receptors all stem from a woman between 18 and 29 years old with acute or convalescent COVID-19.

The chain has TRBV9 and TRBJ2-7; 9 positions match TRBD2. The J segment lost 4 bases and the V segment lost 1 base, leaving 6 bases of the junction unmatched. This CDR3 is built from 15 residues. CDR1 is SGDLS and CDR2 is YYNGEE in the germline V gene. This CDR3 is CASSVHSGSSYEQYF. In DNA form, the CDR3 reads TGTGCCAGCAGCGTACATAGCGGGAGTTCATACGAGCAGTACTTC. Based on the CDR3 plus reference TRBV9 and TRBJ2-7, the full variable domain is DSGVTQTPKHLITATGQRVTLRCSPRSGDLSVYWYQQSLDQGLQFLIQYYNGEERAKGNILERFSAQQFPDLHSELNLSSLELGDSALYFCASSVHSGSSYEQYFGPGTRLTVT.

The chain joins TRBV19 to TRBJ1-6; 7 nucleotides line up with TRBD1. Per germline, CDR1 LNHDA and CDR2 SQIVND (reference sequence). V dropped 7 bases and J dropped 7; count of bases not matched to a gene: 10. There are 15 residues in the CDR3. The CDR3 DNA is TGTGCCAGTAATACTAACAGGGGACAGAATTCACCCCTCCACTTT. As protein: CASNTNRGQNSPLHF.

The chain couples TRBV30 to TRBJ1-5; a possible D gene is TRBD1 (6 bases). CDR1 is GTSNPN and CDR2 is SVGIG in the germline V gene (reference sequence). This CDR3 region has 15 residues. Trimming pared 3 bases from V and 5 bases from J, leaving 17 bases between. The CDR3 region has the DNA TGTGCCTGGAGCCCCGCAGGGGCCGGATATCAGCCCCAGCATTTT. Translated: CAWSPAGAGYQPQHF. The whole variable domain, remainder taken from reference TRBV30 and TRBJ1-5, is SQTIHQWPATLVQPVGSPLSLECTVEGTSNPNLYWYRQAAGRGLQLLFYSVGIGQISSEVPQNLSASRPQDRQFILSSKKLLLSDSGFYLCAWSPAGAGYQPQHFGDGTRLSIL.

The chain employs TRBV12-3 or TRBV12-4 and TRBJ2-3; D call uncertain. Trimming shortened V by 2 bases and J by 2 bases, and 5 bases separated the two germline ends. This CDR3 spans 13 amino acids. In DNA, the CDR3 is TGTGCCAGCAGTTTACAGTCCACAGATACGCAGTATTTT. Protein product: CASSLQSTDTQYF.

V is TRBV2 and J is TRBJ2-3, with 10 bases identical to TRBD1. Trimming took 4 bases from V and 2 from J; bases not matched to a gene: 3. There are 15 residues in the CDR3. Germline CDR1 is SNHLY and CDR2 is FYNNEI. The CDR3 sequence is CASSAGQGNTDTQYF. CDR3 nucleotide sequence: TGTGCCAGCAGTGCGGGACAGGGGAACACAGATACGCAGTATTTT.

This clone was detected only once. The V gene is TRBV2, the J gene TRBJ2-7, with 8 bases aligning to TRBD1. Germline trimming cut 5 bases from V and 5 bases from J; bases unmatched to any gene: 5. The CDR3 has 13 amino acids. Per germline, CDR1 SNHLY and CDR2 FYNNEI. The CDR3 is CASSTGGRNEQYF. The CDR3 bases are TGTGCCAGCAGTACAGGGGGGAGGAACGAGCAGTACTTC.

This clone has a handful of counts. The V and J genes are TRBV6-4 and TRBJ2-1; 10 bases are shared with TRBD2. This CDR3 region has 14 residues. Germline assignment: CDR1 MRHNA and CDR2 SNTAGT. J lost 4 bases, V lost 3 bases, and 0 bases had no gene match. The CDR3 DNA follows: TGTGCCAGCAGTGAAGCGGGAGGGTACAATGAGCAGTTCTTC. Its translation is CASSEAGGYNEQFF.

Here the CDR3 DNA reads TGTGCCAGCAGCTTACTAGCTAGCACCGGGGAGCTGTTTTTT. As protein: CASSLLASTGELFF. The rearrangement uses TRBV2 and TRBJ2-2; tentatively, D is TRBD2 (6 bases). The CDR3 is 14 residues long. V was clipped by 6 bases and J by 4 bases, with 12 bases between them. Germline-derived CDR1 and CDR2 are SNHLY and FYNNEI.

The chain employs TRBV7-9 and TRBJ1-1; maybe TRBD1 (5 bases). CDR3 length equals 12 residues. Germline V gene lookup returns CDR1 SEHNR and CDR2 FQNEAQ (reference sequence). Trimming pared 5 bases from V and 7 bases from J, leaving 11 bases between. The CDR3 region is CASSPRQFEAFF. CDR3 nucleotide sequence: TGTGCCAGCAGCCCCCGACAGTTTGAAGCTTTCTTT. Variable domain in full (rest from reference TRBV7-9 and TRBJ1-1): DTGVSQNPRHKITKRGQNVTFRCDPISEHNRLYWYRQTLGQGPEFLTYFQNEAQLEKSRLLSDRFSAERPKGSFSTLEIQRTEQGDSAMYLCASSPRQFEAFFGQGTRLTVV.